This T cell receptor (beta chain) appears in the sequencing data of a study of T cell clonality in common variable immunodeficiency. Overall study results and limits: Fewer deletions and N-nucleotide insertions were reportedly seen in common variable immunodeficiency TCR beta sequences. Fewer TCRbeta clones were shared among CVID subjects than controls.

CVID and control samples used equivalent genomic DNA input. The data were produced by immunoSEQ multiplex PCR, yet TCRdb's version contains in-frame clones alone and is incomplete. The sample holds 35,000 to 50,000 clones, and no clone turns up only once. This clone occurred many times. Its antigen is not identified. The read falls 3 residues short of the CDR3 end, and the missing part is taken from the germline J gene. CDR1 and CDR2 from the germline V gene are DFQATT and SNEGSKA (reference sequence). This CDR3 is 11 amino acids long. Donors gave about 5 to 8 ml heparinized peripheral whole blood. The sample taken for sequencing was peripheral blood mononuclear cells. The TCR comes from a person between 18 and 69 years old in good health. This chain joins TRBV20-1 and TRBJ1-2, with D tentatively TRBD1 (5 bases). CDR3 residues: CSASRVGGYTF. CDR3 DNA, as far as it was read: TGCAGTGCTAGCAGGGTAGGAGGC.